This T cell receptor (beta chain) was profiled in a study of patients and donors after allogeneic stem cell transplantation. TCRdb itself ran the RT-PCR reads through MiXCR, one entry per CDR3 protein. The sample shows 100,000 to 130,000 distinct CDR3 sequences, around 33% of them seen only once. The sequence was collected from a human donor who was either an allogeneic HSCT recipient or a stem cell or donor lymphocyte infusion donor (not recorded which). It is not recorded whose cells these are; they may come from a transplant donor. Sequenced material: blood, either unsorted or a sorted T cell fraction (not recorded which).

CDR3 nucleotide sequence: TGTGCCAGCAGCTTAAGCGGGGCGAGGACCTATAATTCACCCCTCCACTTT. Translating gives CASSLSGARTYNSPLHF. The V call is TRBV7-2, the J call TRBJ1-6, with D tentatively TRBD1 (5 bases). CDR1 and CDR2 from the germline V gene are SGHTA and FQGNSA. V was cut by 2 bases and J by 2 bases, with 13 bases left in between. This CDR3 region has 17 residues.